This is a list of T cell receptor beta chains from one sample in a study of cytomegalovirus exposure and HLA in healthy donors. The method was immunoSEQ multiplex PCR; TCRdb's version includes in-frame clones alone and lacks a portion of them. The table lists some 180,000 clones, over 60% of them singletons, with around 1.6% in the top ten. Sample: PBMCs. These receptors originate from a man between 18 and 35 years old in good health and CMV-seronegative. CDR3s include the opening cysteine and the closing phenylalanine or tryptophan. Fields, in order: D gene, V gene, J gene, clone size, CDR3 protein, CDR3 DNA. D genes are given only for firm matches. Rows may omit the clone size; those that give it use once, few, many or a size class.

TRBD2	TRBV28	TRBJ2-7	few	CASSKAGGPYEQYF	TGTGCCAGCAGTAAAGCGGGAGGGCCCTACGAGCAGTACTTC
TRBD2	TRBV6-1	TRBJ2-7	-	CASEPSGSHDEQYF	TGTGCCAGCGAGCCTAGCGGGAGTCACGACGAGCAGTACTTC
-	TRBV2	TRBJ1-1	few	CASGRELNTEAFF	TGTGCCAGCGGCCGGGAACTGAACACTGAAGCTTTCTTT
-	TRBV7-9	TRBJ1-1	-	CASSSLRSRGRGTEAFF	TGTGCCAGCAGCTCACTACGGAGCAGGGGCCGAGGCACTGAAGCTTTCTTT
-	TRBV19	TRBJ2-3	-	CASSIAGTSTDTQYF	TGTGCCAGTAGTATTGCGGGAACTAGCACAGATACGCAGTATTTT
TRBD2	TRBV6-5	TRBJ2-5	-	CASSYPAGGSETQYF	TGTGCCAGCAGTTACCCAGCGGGGGGTTCGGAGACCCAGTACTTC
-	TRBV7-6	TRBJ2-2	-	CASSLGQGPPGELFF	TGTGCCAGCAGCTTAGGGCAGGGCCCGCCCGGGGAGCTGTTTTTT
-	TRBV28	TRBJ1-3	-	CASSLLDGYSGNTIYF	TGTGCCAGCAGTTTATTAGACGGGTACTCTGGAAACACCATATATTTT
-	TRBV29-1	TRBJ1-1	-	CSAAPPGVGTEAFF	TGCAGCGCCGCCCCGCCGGGGGTCGGCACTGAAGCTTTCTTT
-	TRBV5-1	TRBJ2-1	-	CASSFGDYSYNEQFF	TGCGCCAGCAGCTTTGGTGACTACTCCTACAATGAGCAGTTCTTC
-	TRBV6-1	TRBJ1-4	once	CASRWASQGEKLFF	TGTGCCAGCAGGTGGGCCAGTCAGGGTGAAAAACTGTTTTTT
-	TRBV11-1	TRBJ1-2	-	CASSLGGGYGYTF	TGTGCCAGCAGCTTAGGCGGAGGCTATGGCTACACCTTC
TRBD2	TRBV5-1	TRBJ2-5	-	CASSRLAAPTAQYF	TGCGCCAGCAGCCGACTAGCGGCGCCTACGGCCCAGTACTTC
-	TRBV18	TRBJ2-3	-	CASSPLVGHGTDTQYF	TGTGCCAGCTCACCACTTGTGGGACACGGCACAGATACGCAGTATTTT
TRBD2	TRBV25-1	TRBJ2-3	once	CASSEGEGIRTDTQYF	TGTGCCAGCAGCGAAGGGGAGGGGATAAGGACAGATACGCAGTATTTT
-	TRBV2	TRBJ2-5	many	CASCSGRVNQETQYF	TGTGCCAGCTGTTCCGGGAGAGTGAACCAAGAGACCCAGTACTTC
TRBD1	TRBV5-6	TRBJ1-6	-	CASRFGTVTNSPLHF	TGTGCCAGCAGGTTTGGGACAGTGACTAATTCACCCCTCCACTTT
TRBD1	TRBV28	TRBJ1-5	once	CAVQGGNQPQHF	TGTGCTGTACAGGGGGGCAATCAGCCCCAGCATTTT
-	TRBV2	TRBJ1-6	-	CASSAGAGSPLHF	TGTGCCAGCAGTGCAGGGGCAGGGTCACCCCTCCACTTT
TRBD2	TRBV4-2	TRBJ2-5	once	CASSRATSSGWQETQYF	TGTGCCAGCAGCCGTGCGACGTCTAGCGGGTGGCAAGAGACCCAGTACTTC
-	TRBV21-1	TRBJ2-3	-	CASTFRTSTDTQYF	TGTGCCAGCACCTTCCGGACTAGCACAGATACGCAGTATTTT
-	TRBV7-6	TRBJ1-1	-	CASRPGAGGLTEAFF	TGTGCCAGCAGGCCGGGGGCCGGGGGGCTAACTGAAGCTTTCTTT
-	TRBV13	TRBJ2-7	-	CASSPDSYGYEQYF	TGTGCCAGCAGCCCCGACTCGTATGGATACGAGCAGTACTTC
TRBD1	TRBV20-1	TRBJ2-7	-	CSARQGSEQYF	TGCAGTGCTCGACAGGGAAGCGAGCAGTACTTC
-	TRBV6-1	TRBJ1-2	-	CASGQNYGYTF	TGTGCCAGCGGGCAGAACTATGGCTACACCTTC
TRBD2	TRBV5-1	TRBJ2-5	-	CASSLVASGALETQYF	TGCGCCAGCAGCTTGGTGGCTAGCGGAGCGCTAGAGACCCAGTACTTC
-	TRBV27	TRBJ2-7	-	CASSSKGYEQYF	TGTGCCAGCAGCTCCAAGGGGTACGAGCAGTACTTC
-	TRBV11-2	TRBJ1-2	once	CASSLDWTLTASGYTF	TGTGCCAGCAGCTTAGACTGGACACTTACAGCGTCTGGCTACACCTTC
TRBD1	TRBV2	TRBJ1-5	once	CASSVQGAVSNQPQHF	TGTGCCAGCAGTGTTCAGGGGGCGGTAAGCAATCAGCCCCAGCATTTT
-	TRBV28	TRBJ2-1	-	CASSLGGSHNEQFF	TGTGCCAGCAGTTTAGGAGGTTCCCACAATGAGCAGTTCTTC
-	TRBV4-1	TRBJ2-7	once	CASSQAPLRVNYEQYF	TGCGCCAGCAGCCAAGCCCCGTTGCGGGTTAACTACGAGCAGTACTTC
TRBD2	TRBV6-1	TRBJ2-7	-	CASLEAGGISYEQYF	TGTGCCAGCTTAGAAGCGGGGGGTATCTCCTACGAGCAGTACTTC
TRBD1	TRBV5-4	TRBJ2-3	-	CASSLSGQTDTQYF	TGTGCCAGCAGCTTGTCGGGACAGACAGATACGCAGTATTTT
-	TRBV18	TRBJ1-2	-	CASSPQDLYGYTF	TGTGCCAGCTCACCGCAGGATCTGTATGGCTACACCTTC
-	TRBV14	TRBJ2-7	-	CASSQVGFEHEQYF	TGTGCCAGCAGCCAAGTCGGGTTCGAGCACGAGCAGTACTTC
TRBD1	TRBV14	TRBJ1-4	-	CASSQRGTGFNEKLFF	TGTGCCAGCAGCCAAAGGGGGACAGGGTTTAACGAAAAACTGTTTTTT
TRBD1	TRBV5-4	TRBJ1-2	few	CASSLTQGAGKYYGYTF	TGTGCCAGCAGCTTGACGCAGGGGGCGGGCAAGTACTATGGCTACACCTTC
TRBD2	TRBV4-1	TRBJ2-3	-	CASSHPLAGGTDTQYF	TGCGCCAGCAGCCATCCCCTCGCGGGGGGCACAGATACGCAGTATTTT
-	TRBV7-2	TRBJ2-7	-	CASSLLDRSYEQYF	TGTGCCAGCAGCCTCCTGGACAGATCCTACGAGCAGTACTTC
TRBD2	TRBV7-9	TRBJ2-2	once	CASIAPSGSNGELFF	TGTGCCAGCATCGCTCCTAGCGGGAGTAACGGGGAGCTGTTTTTT
TRBD1	TRBV4-1	TRBJ1-3	-	CASSTISGQGALVGNTIYF	TGCGCCAGCAGCACTATTTCGGGACAGGGAGCGCTAGTTGGAAACACCATATATTTT
-	TRBV19	TRBJ1-5	-	CASSFEGLWSNQPQHF	TGTGCCAGTAGTTTTGAGGGTTTGTGGAGCAATCAGCCCCAGCATTTT
TRBD2	TRBV7-3	TRBJ2-3	-	CASSPGLAGGRDTQYF	TGTGCCAGCAGCCCCGGACTAGCGGGGGGGCGAGATACGCAGTATTTT
-	TRBV30	TRBJ1-5	-	CAWSRGSVVRQPQHF	TGTGCCTGGAGTCGTGGATCCGTGGTGCGGCAGCCCCAGCATTTT
TRBD2	TRBV25-1	TRBJ2-5	-	CASTLAGAETQYF	TGTGCCAGTACCCTAGCGGGAGCGGAGACCCAGTACTTC
TRBD1	TRBV7-9	TRBJ2-3	once	CASSRGLRTGGNTDTQYF	TGTGCCAGCAGCCGAGGGTTGCGGACAGGGGGAAACACAGATACGCAGTATTTT
-	TRBV18	TRBJ1-5	-	CASSPGQGLGQPQHF	TGTGCCAGCTCACCCGGCCAGGGGTTGGGTCAGCCCCAGCATTTT
TRBD1	TRBV7-6	TRBJ2-2	-	CASSLVIRLGQSDTGELFF	TGTGCCAGCAGCTTAGTCATACGATTGGGACAGTCGGACACCGGGGAGCTGTTTTTT
-	TRBV6-6	TRBJ2-5	once	CASSYSERGGRGTQYF	TGTGCCAGCAGTTACTCAGAGCGAGGAGGGCGTGGGACCCAGTACTTC
TRBD1	TRBV2	TRBJ2-7	once	CASTGTDEQYF	TGTGCCAGCACCGGGACAGACGAGCAGTACTTC
-	TRBV11-2	TRBJ2-1	-	CASSPDTDNEQFF	TGTGCCAGCAGCCCGGACACCGACAATGAGCAGTTCTTC
-	TRBV19	TRBJ1-3	-	CASSIAGFGNTIYF	TGTGCCAGTAGTATTGCGGGGTTTGGAAACACCATATATTTT
-	TRBV27	TRBJ1-5	few	CASSANREYEQPQHF	TGTGCCAGCAGTGCTAACAGGGAATATGAACAGCCCCAGCATTTT
-	TRBV28	TRBJ1-2	once	CASSRTTGFLYYGYTF	TGTGCCAGCAGTCGAACGACAGGCTTCCTGTACTATGGCTACACCTTC
TRBD1	TRBV27	TRBJ2-6	-	CASSLRAGTGPSGANVLTF	TGTGCCAGCAGTTTAAGGGCCGGGACAGGGCCTTCTGGGGCCAACGTCCTGACTTTC
-	TRBV28	TRBJ1-3	-	CASSLPHSSSGNTIYF	TGTGCCAGCAGTTTACCCCACTCAAGCTCTGGAAACACCATATATTTT
-	TRBV5-5	TRBJ1-2	-	CASSLGNSPGYTF	TGTGCCAGCAGCTTGGGTAACAGTCCTGGCTACACCTTC
-	TRBV29-1	TRBJ2-7	once	CSVGGAGGTYEQYF	TGCAGCGTTGGCGGGGCAGGGGGGACCTACGAGCAGTACTTC
TRBD1	TRBV5-1	TRBJ2-5	few	CASIPGQGVGETQYF	TGCGCCAGCATACCGGGACAGGGGGTTGGAGAGACCCAGTACTTC
TRBD1	TRBV5-1	TRBJ2-3	-	CASSLTGASTDTQYF	TGCGCCAGCAGCTTGACAGGGGCGAGCACAGATACGCAGTATTTT